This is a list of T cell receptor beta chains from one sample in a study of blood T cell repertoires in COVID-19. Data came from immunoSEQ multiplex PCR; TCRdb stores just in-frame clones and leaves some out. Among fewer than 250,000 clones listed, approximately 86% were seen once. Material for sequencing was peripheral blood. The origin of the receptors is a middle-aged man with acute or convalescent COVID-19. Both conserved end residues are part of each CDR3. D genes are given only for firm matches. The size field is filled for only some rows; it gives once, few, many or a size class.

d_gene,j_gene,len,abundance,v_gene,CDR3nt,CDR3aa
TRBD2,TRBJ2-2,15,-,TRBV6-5,TGTGCCAGCAGTAGGACTAGCGGGGTCACCGGGGAGCTGTTTTTT,CASSRTSGVTGELFF
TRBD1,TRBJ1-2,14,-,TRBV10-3,TGTGCCATCAGCCAGGACAGGACTAACTATGGCTACACCTTC,CAISQDRTNYGYTF
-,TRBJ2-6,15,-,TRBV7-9,TGTGCCAGCAGCATGTCGGAGTCTGGGGCCAACGTCCTGACTTTC,CASSMSESGANVLTF
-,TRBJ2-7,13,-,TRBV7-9,TGTGCCAGCAGCCCTTACAGGGTGGACGAGCAGTACTTC,CASSPYRVDEQYF
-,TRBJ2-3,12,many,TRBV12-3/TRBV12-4,TGTGCCAGCAGTCCCCAGGGAGATACGCAGTATTTT,CASSPQGDTQYF
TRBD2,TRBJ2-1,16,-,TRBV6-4,TGTGCCAGCAGTGACTTTGGGACTAGTTTAAACGGTGAGCAGTTCTTC,CASSDFGTSLNGEQFF
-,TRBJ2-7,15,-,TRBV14,TGTGCCAGCAGCCAAGATTGGGGCGGGGCCTACGAGCAGTACTTC,CASSQDWGGAYEQYF
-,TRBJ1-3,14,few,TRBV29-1,TGCAGCGTTGGCGACATGAGCTCTGGAAACACCATATATTTT,CSVGDMSSGNTIYF
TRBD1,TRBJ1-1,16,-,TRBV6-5,TGTGCCAGCAGTTACGGAGGGGGCCTGATGAACACTGAAGCTTTCTTT,CASSYGGGLMNTEAFF
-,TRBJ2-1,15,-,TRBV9,TGTGCCAGCAGCGTACTAAGGGGGGGCTACAATGAGCAGTTCTTC,CASSVLRGGYNEQFF
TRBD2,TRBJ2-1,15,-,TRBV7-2,TGTGCCAGCAGCTTAGCCAGCGGGAGTTTCAATGAGCAGTTCTTC,CASSLASGSFNEQFF
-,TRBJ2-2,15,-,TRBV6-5,TGTGCCAGCAGGAAAGTACAGGGAAACACCGGGGAGCTGTTTTTT,CASRKVQGNTGELFF
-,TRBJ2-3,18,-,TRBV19,TGTGCCAGTAGTTCCTGTCCGGGACTCCTTTACTGCACAGATACGCAGTATTTT,CASSSCPGLLYCTDTQYF
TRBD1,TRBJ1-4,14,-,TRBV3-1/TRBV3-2,TGTGCCAGCGCCAGACAGGGGGTCGGTGAAAAACTGTTTTTT,CASARQGVGEKLFF
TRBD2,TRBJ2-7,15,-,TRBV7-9,TGTGCCAGCAGCTTACCCGGCGGGAGTCCTCTCGAGCAGTACTTC,CASSLPGGSPLEQYF
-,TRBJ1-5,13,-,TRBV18,TGTGCCAGCTCAACCTCGGGGGATCAGCCCCAGCATTTT,CASSTSGDQPQHF
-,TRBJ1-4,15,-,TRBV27,TGTGCCAGCAGGGACAGAACCGCAACTAATGAAAAACTGTTTTTT,CASRDRTATNEKLFF
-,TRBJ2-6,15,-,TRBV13,TGTGCCAGCAGCTTGGGGACTCCCGGGGCCAACGTCCTGACTTTC,CASSLGTPGANVLTF
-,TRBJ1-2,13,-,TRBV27,TGTGCCAGCAGTGCCCCAGGGGAATATGGCTACACCTTC,CASSAPGEYGYTF
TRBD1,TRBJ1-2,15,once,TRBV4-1,TGCGCCAGCAGCCAAGAGGGACAGGGATGGGATGGCTACACCTTC,CASSQEGQGWDGYTF
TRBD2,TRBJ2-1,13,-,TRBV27,TGTGCCAGCAGTTATCCCGGGACTAGCGGACAGTTCTTC,CASSYPGTSGQFF
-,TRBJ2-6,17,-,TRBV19,TGTGCCAGTAGTATGTTGACACGGAGGGCCGGGGCCAACGTCCTGACTTTC,CASSMLTRRAGANVLTF
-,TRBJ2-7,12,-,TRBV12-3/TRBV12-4,TGTGCCAGCAGCGGCAACACAGGGGAGCAGTACTTC,CASSGNTGEQYF
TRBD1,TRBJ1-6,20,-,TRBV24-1,TGTGCCACCAGTGAGTACGAACTGGGACAGGGGCCCTCCTATAATTCACCCCTCCACTTT,CATSEYELGQGPSYNSPLHF
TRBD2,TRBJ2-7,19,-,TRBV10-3,TGTGCCATCAGTTCGTCACCGGGACTAGCGGGAGGGCCGTCCTACGAGCAGTACTTC,CAISSSPGLAGGPSYEQYF
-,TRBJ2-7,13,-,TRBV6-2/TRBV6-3,TGTGCCAGCAGTTACTCGAGTCAGGGGGAGCAGTACTTC,CASSYSSQGEQYF
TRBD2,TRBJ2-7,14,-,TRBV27,TGTGCCAGCAGCATCGGGACTAATTACTGGGAGCAGTACTTC,CASSIGTNYWEQYF
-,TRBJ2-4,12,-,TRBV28,TGTGCCAGCAGTTCAGGGTTAAACATTCAGTACTTC,CASSSGLNIQYF
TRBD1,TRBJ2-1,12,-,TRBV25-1,TGTGCCAGCAGTGACCCTGGACAGGGGGCGTTCTTC,CASSDPGQGAFF
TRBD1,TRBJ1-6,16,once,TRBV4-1,TGCGCCAGCAGCCCTCTGGGCGGGACAGGGGCTTCACCCCTCCACTTT,CASSPLGGTGASPLHF
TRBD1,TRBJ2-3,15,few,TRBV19,TGTGCCAGTAGTATGCCTGGGACAGGGCGGGATACGCAGTATTTT,CASSMPGTGRDTQYF
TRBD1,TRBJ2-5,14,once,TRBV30,TGTGCCTGGAGTGTAGGACAGGGCGGAGAGACCCAGTACTTC,CAWSVGQGGETQYF
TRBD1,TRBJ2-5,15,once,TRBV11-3,TGTGCCAGCAGCCCTCGTACCGGGACAGGGGGTACCCAGTACTTC,CASSPRTGTGGTQYF
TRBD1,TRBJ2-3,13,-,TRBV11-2,TGTGCCAGCAGCTTCGGGACAGCCGATACGCAGTATTTT,CASSFGTADTQYF
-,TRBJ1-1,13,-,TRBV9,TGTGCCAGCAGCGCACAGGGCGGGTTTGAAGCTTTCTTT,CASSAQGGFEAFF
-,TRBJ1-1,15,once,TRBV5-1,TGCGCCAGCAGCTCGGGTGGAGCCTCGAACACTGAAGCTTTCTTT,CASSSGGASNTEAFF
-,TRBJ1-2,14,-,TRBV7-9,TGTGCCAGCAGCTTGATCGCGGGCTTGGGTGGCTACACCTTC,CASSLIAGLGGYTF
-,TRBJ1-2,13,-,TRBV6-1,TGTGCCAGCAGTGAAGGACAGAACTATGGCTACACCTTC,CASSEGQNYGYTF
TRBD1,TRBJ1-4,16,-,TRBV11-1,TGTGCCAGCACCCCCGGGACAGGAGCAACTAATGAAAAACTGTTTTTT,CASTPGTGATNEKLFF
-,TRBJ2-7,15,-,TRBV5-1,TGCGCCAGCAGCTTGGAGTTTGGGACTTACTACGAGCAGTACTTC,CASSLEFGTYYEQYF
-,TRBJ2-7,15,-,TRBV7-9,TGTGCCAGCAGCCGTTCGGGACACCTTTTCTACGAGCAGTACTTC,CASSRSGHLFYEQYF
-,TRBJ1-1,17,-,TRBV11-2,TGTGCCAGCAGCTTAGATCGGGGGCAGCGGGGGAACACTGAAGCTTTCTTT,CASSLDRGQRGNTEAFF
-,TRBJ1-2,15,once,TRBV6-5,TGTGCCAGCAGTTACTCGAGGCACGGACTCTATGGCTACACCTTC,CASSYSRHGLYGYTF
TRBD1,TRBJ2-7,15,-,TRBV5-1,TGCGCCAGCAGCTTGGTTGGGACAGGGGGTAACGAGCAGTACTTC,CASSLVGTGGNEQYF
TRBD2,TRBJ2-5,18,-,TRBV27,TGTGCCAGCTTCCCGCGCGGGGGGCGCAGGGGAACAGAAGAGACCCAGTACTTC,CASFPRGGRRGTEETQYF
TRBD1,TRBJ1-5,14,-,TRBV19,TGTGCCAGCAGACAGGGGGCCAGCAATCAGCCCCAGCATTTT,CASRQGASNQPQHF
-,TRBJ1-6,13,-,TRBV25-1,TGTGCCAGCAGTGACCACTATAATTCACCCCTCCACTTT,CASSDHYNSPLHF
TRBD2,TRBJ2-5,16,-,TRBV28,TGTGCCAGCAGTTTCCCGACTAGCGGGGGGCAAGAGACCCAGTACTTC,CASSFPTSGGQETQYF
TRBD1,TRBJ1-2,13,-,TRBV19,TGTGCCAGTAGGGGGACAGGGGCATATGGCTACACCTTC,CASRGTGAYGYTF
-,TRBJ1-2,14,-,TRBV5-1,TGCGCCAGCAGCTTCGGGGGGGCCAACTATGGCTACACCTTC,CASSFGGANYGYTF
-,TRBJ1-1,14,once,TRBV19,TGTGCCAGTAGTAGGGTTTCCGGGGACACTGAAGCTTTCTTT,CASSRVSGDTEAFF
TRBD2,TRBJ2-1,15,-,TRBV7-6,TGTGCCAGCAGCTTCGAGCGGGAATTGTACAATGAGCAGTTCTTC,CASSFERELYNEQFF
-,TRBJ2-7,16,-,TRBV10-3,TGTGCCATCAGTGACTCAGACAGGTTTAACTCCTACGAGCAGTACTTC,CAISDSDRFNSYEQYF
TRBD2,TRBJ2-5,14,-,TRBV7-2,TGTGCCAGCAGCTTGGCGGGGGTCGGGGAGACCCAGTACTTC,CASSLAGVGETQYF
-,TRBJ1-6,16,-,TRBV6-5,TGTGCCAGCAGTTATACGGCGCCGGTCCGGGGTTCACCCCTCCACTTT,CASSYTAPVRGSPLHF
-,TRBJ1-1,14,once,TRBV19,TGTGCCAGCCGTCATGACAGGTTGAACACTGAAGCTTTCTTT,CASRHDRLNTEAFF
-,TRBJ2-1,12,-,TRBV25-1,TGTGCCAGCAGTGAATACCGGACAGAGCAGTTCTTC,CASSEYRTEQFF
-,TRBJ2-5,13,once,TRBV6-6,TGTGCCAGCAGCTTGATTGGAGCTGAGACCCAGTACTTC,CASSLIGAETQYF
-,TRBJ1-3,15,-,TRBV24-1,TGTGCCACCAGCGAACGCGGGACGGCGGGAAACACCATATATTTT,CATSERGTAGNTIYF